Shown below are 9 T cell receptor beta chains from a single sample sequenced in a study of cytomegalovirus exposure and HLA in healthy donors. Primers: 60 Vbeta forward and 13 Jbeta reverse. Assay used: immunoSEQ multiplex PCR; TCRdb lists only in-frame clones, some missing. Seen in this sample are around 120,000 clones; the ten most common clones hold 0.5% to 0.7%. Material: PBMCs. These receptors all come from a man aged 45-65 years in good health and CMV-seronegative.

This chain links TRBV4-3 with TRBJ2-7, with D possibly matching TRBD2 (5 bases). The V end was cut by 0 bases, the J end by 3 bases, with 12 bases between. In germline, CDR1 is LGHNA, CDR2 YSLEER. The CDR3 loop spans 15 amino acids. The chain's CDR3 is CASSQESGEIYEQYF. DNA for the CDR3: TGCGCCAGCAGCCAAGAAAGCGGCGAGATCTACGAGCAGTACTTC.

The V and J genes are TRBV6-6 and TRBJ1-6; D remains unclear. Trimming stripped 7 bases from V and 0 bases from J, with 4 bases between. Germline values: CDR1 MNHNY, CDR2 SVGAGI (reference sequence). This CDR3 spans 13 amino acids. This chain's CDR3 is CASMSSYNSPLHF. CDR3 bases: TGTGCCAGCATGAGCTCCTATAATTCACCCCTCCACTTT.

The chain links TRBV7-9 to TRBJ1-6; TRBD1 aligns across 8 bases. Germline V gene lookup returns CDR1 SEHNR and CDR2 FQNEAQ (reference sequence). The CDR3 consists of 15 residues. Germline trimming cut 5 bases from V and 8 bases from J; bases unmatched to any gene: 8. The CDR3 spells CASSQDQGADSPLHF. DNA of the CDR3: TGTGCCAGCAGCCAGGATCAGGGGGCGGATTCACCCCTCCACTTT.

This CDR3 reads CASSRGTSGRGREQYF. CDR3 coding DNA: TGTGCCAGCAGCCGGGGGACTAGCGGGAGGGGGCGGGAGCAGTACTTC. This chain links TRBV5-4 with TRBJ2-7; 16 bases align to TRBD2. V was clipped by 4 bases and J by 7 bases; unmatched bases: 8. CDR3 length equals 16 residues. Germline V CDR1 and CDR2: SGHNT, YYREEE (reference sequence).

The chain couples TRBV5-1 to TRBJ2-2; 7 nucleotides match TRBD2. This CDR3 comprises 15 residues. Germline values: CDR1 SGHRS, CDR2 YFSETQ. The J segment lost 3 bases and the V segment lost 0 bases, leaving 2 bases of the junction unmatched. CDR3 sequence (DNA): TGCGCCAGCAGCTTGGCTGGGGGGGACACCGGGGAGCTGTTTTTT. This encodes CASSLAGGDTGELFF.

On this clone: The junction differs from germline at one of its ends, possibly a read error. Other DNA sequences in this specimen translate into the identical CDR3. The chain is built from TRBV4-3 and TRBJ1-2, with 7 bases that match TRBD1. The CDR3 loop spans 15 amino acids. Germline V gene data show CDR1 as LGHNA and CDR2 as YSLEER. CDR3 residues: CASSQDQDRVYGYTF. The CDR3 nucleotides read TGCGCCAGCAGCCAAGATCAAGACAGGGTCTATGGTTACACCTTC.

The CDR3 sequence is CASSFVGEIETQYF. CDR3 sequence (DNA): TGTGCCAGCAGTTTCGTGGGAGAGATTGAGACCCAGTACTTC. J is TRBJ2-5 and V is TRBV27; D perhaps matches TRBD2 (5 bases). The V gene's germline CDR1 is MNHEY and CDR2 SMNVEV (reference sequence). This CDR3 comprises 14 residues. Trimming cost V 3 bases and J 5 bases, with 13 bases left between them.

The chain employs TRBV6-1 and TRBJ1-4; 7 bases match TRBD1. The junction had 2 bases not matched to a gene; V was cut back by 6 bases and J by 1 base. There are 14 residues in the CDR3. Germline V gives CDR1 MNHNS, CDR2 SASEGT. Here the CDR3 reads CASRRQGTNEKLFF. Written as DNA, the CDR3 is TGTGCCAGCAGAAGACAGGGAACTAATGAAAAACTGTTTTTT.

The chain has TRBV19 and TRBJ2-1; 7 bases are shared with TRBD1. The CDR3 totals 15 residues. V shed 1 base, J shed 6 bases, and the junction held 6 bases outside the gene matches. Germline V CDR1 and CDR2: LNHDA, SQIVND (reference sequence). The CDR3 coding sequence is TGTGCCAGTAGTATAGGGGGGACAGCGAGCAATGAGCAGTTCTTC. Translation gives CASSIGGTASNEQFF.